The present T cell receptor (beta chain) was sequenced within a study of shared clonotypes between healthy human individuals. Here immunoSEQ multiplex PCR was the method, and the copy in TCRdb shows in-frame clones only, minus some. The top ten hold approximately 0.5% of the sample, which has about 1.1 million clones, approximately 80% seen once. The CDR3 spans 15 residues. Germline CDR1 is MGHDK and CDR2 is SYGVNS. Trimming shortened V by 4 bases and J by 2 bases, and 15 bases separated the two germline ends. This TCR derives from a man aged 18 to 30 in good health. Some clones in this sample may be carry-over from other donors' samples. The V call is TRBV25-1, the J call TRBJ2-7, with D perhaps matching TRBD2 (5 bases). The material sequenced was memory CD4+ T cells from PBMCs. Subset meaning: CD45RA-negative fraction. The CDR3: CASSVAGGPTYEQYF. As DNA, the CDR3 is TGTGCCAGCAGTGTGGCGGGCGGGCCTACCTACGAGCAGTACTTC.